This paragraph covers one T cell receptor beta chain sequence. The data were produced by immunoSEQ multiplex PCR, yet TCRdb's version contains in-frame clones alone and is incomplete. Here the sample spans tens of thousands of clones, 89% being singletons. This record belongs to a study of OX40 agonist ivuxolimab in advanced cancers. The V gene lost 2 bases and the J gene lost 0 bases, with 12 bases spanning the gap. This CDR3 has 16 amino acids. Germline values: CDR1 SGHRS, CDR2 YFSETQ. The clonotype originates from an adult with an advanced solid tumor such as melanoma, head and neck, liver or kidney cancer. The rearrangement joins TRBV5-1 to TRBJ1-3; D possibly corresponds to TRBD1 (6 bases). The sequenced sample was CD4+ or CD8+ T cells sorted from blood, obtained in a trial of the OX40 agonist ivuxolimab. CDR3: CASSLTGLRSGNTIYF. Written as DNA, the CDR3 is TGCGCCAGCAGCTTAACAGGGCTGCGCTCTGGAAACACCATATATTTT.